These 5 T cell receptor beta chains were all obtained from the same sample, sequenced in a study of radiation and T cells in renal cell carcinoma. Time point meaning: blood 4 weeks post-SBRT, at nephrectomy. Documented treatment: 15 Gy SBRT to primary tumor, nephrectomy 4 weeks later. Produced via immunoSEQ multiplex PCR; TCRdb's table is partial and in-frame only. The data contain roughly 86,000 clones, about 82% of them singletons. Sample: blood, taken from a patient whose treatment included radiotherapy and nephrectomy. The receptors come from a man over 45 with renal cell carcinoma.

The chain carries TRBV21-1 and TRBJ1-2; TRBD1 is taken as the D call from the table, unchecked against the DNA. TRBV21-1 is a listed pseudogene. The CDR3 is 14 amino acids. This chain's CDR3 is CASSKVAFPYGYTF. CDR3 DNA sequence: TGTGCCAGCAGCAAAGTGGCATTTCCCTATGGCTACACCTTC.

The genes are TRBV2 and TRBJ2-1; D uncertain. The germline gives CDR1 SNHLY, CDR2 FYNNEI. The CDR3 sequence is 11 residues long. V lost 4 bases, J lost 2 bases, and 0 bases lay in between. CDR3 nucleotide sequence: TGTGCCAGCAGTGCCTACAATGAGCAGTTCTTC. It encodes CASSAYNEQFF.

This clone is a singleton in its sample. The gene calls are TRBV14 and TRBJ2-4; 11 positions agree with TRBD2. The ends lost 3 bases at V and 2 bases at J; junction bases unmatched: 3. CDR3 length: 16 residues. Germline V gives CDR1 SGHDN, CDR2 FVKESK. In DNA, the CDR3 is TGTGCCAGCAGCCAGGGACTAGCGGTTACCAAAAACATTCAGTACTTC. Translating gives CASSQGLAVTKNIQYF.

The genes are TRBV30 and TRBJ2-7; 10 bases match TRBD2. The CDR3 totals 14 residues. Per germline, CDR1 GTSNPN and CDR2 SVGIG (reference sequence). Trimming at V came to 3 bases and at J to 2 bases, leaving 4 bases not matched to a gene. The CDR3 sequence: CAWRLAGITYEQYF. As DNA, the CDR3 is TGTGCCTGGAGACTAGCGGGGATAACCTACGAGCAGTACTTC.

This chain uses TRBV5-1 with TRBJ2-7; D gene unclear. The germline V and J ends were trimmed by 6 bases and 1 base, with 14 bases remaining between them. CDR3 length equals 14 residues. Germline V gene sequence: CDR1 SGHRS, CDR2 YFSETQ. The CDR3 is CASNLDLGSYEQYF. CDR3 coding DNA: TGCGCCAGCAATTTGGATCTCGGGTCCTACGAGCAGTACTTC.